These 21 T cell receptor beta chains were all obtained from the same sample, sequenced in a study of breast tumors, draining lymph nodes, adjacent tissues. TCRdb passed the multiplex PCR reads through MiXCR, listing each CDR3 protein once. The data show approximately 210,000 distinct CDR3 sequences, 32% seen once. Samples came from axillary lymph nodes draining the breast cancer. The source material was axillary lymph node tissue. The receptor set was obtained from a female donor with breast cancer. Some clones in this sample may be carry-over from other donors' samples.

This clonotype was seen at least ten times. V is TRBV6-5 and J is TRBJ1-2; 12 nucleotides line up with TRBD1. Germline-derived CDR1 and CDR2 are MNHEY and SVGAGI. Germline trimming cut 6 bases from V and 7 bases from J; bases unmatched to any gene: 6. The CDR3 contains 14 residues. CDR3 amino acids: CASRRGQGALGYTF. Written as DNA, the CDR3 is TGTGCCAGCAGACGGGGACAGGGGGCGCTTGGCTACACCTTC.

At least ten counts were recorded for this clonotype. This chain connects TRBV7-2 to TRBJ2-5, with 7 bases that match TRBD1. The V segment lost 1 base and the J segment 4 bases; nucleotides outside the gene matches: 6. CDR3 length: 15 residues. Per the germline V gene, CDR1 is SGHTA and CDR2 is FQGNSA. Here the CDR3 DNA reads TGTGCCAGCAGCTTAGTGGTAGGGGGCAGAGAGACCCAGTACTTC. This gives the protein CASSLVVGGRETQYF.

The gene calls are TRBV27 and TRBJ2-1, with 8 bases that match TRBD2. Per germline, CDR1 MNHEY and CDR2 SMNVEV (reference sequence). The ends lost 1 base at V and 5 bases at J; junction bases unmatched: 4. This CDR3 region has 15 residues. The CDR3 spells CASSLLAGPHNEQFF. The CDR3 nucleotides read TGTGCCAGCAGTTTATTAGCGGGACCTCACAATGAGCAGTTCTTC.

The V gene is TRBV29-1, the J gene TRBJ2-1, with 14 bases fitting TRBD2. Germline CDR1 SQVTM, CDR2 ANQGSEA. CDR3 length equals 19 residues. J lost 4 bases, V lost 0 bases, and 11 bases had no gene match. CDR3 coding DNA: TGCAGCGTTGAAGATCTTTGGTTAGGGACTAGCGGGGGTTACAATGAGCAGTTCTTC. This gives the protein CSVEDLWLGTSGGYNEQFF.

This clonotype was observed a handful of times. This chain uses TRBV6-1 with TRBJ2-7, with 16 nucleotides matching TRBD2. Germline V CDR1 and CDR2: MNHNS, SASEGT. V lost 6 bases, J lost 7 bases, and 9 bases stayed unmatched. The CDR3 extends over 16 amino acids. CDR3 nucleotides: TGTGCCAGCAGACCCGGGACTAGCGGGAGGGCCGAGGAGCAGTACTTC. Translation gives CASRPGTSGRAEEQYF.

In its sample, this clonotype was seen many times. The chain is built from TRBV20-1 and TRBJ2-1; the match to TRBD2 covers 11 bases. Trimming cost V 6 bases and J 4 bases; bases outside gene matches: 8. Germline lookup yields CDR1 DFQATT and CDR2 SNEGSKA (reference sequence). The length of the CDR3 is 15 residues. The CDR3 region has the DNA TGCAGTGCGACAACTAGCGGGGGATTTTACAATGAGCAGTTCTTC. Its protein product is CSATTSGGFYNEQFF.

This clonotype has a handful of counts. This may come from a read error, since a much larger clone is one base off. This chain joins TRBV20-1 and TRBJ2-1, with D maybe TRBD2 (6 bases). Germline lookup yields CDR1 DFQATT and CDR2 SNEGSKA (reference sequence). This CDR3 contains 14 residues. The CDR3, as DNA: TGCAGTGCTAGCGTCGGGAGCTCCTACACTGAGCAGTTCTTC. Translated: CSASVGSSYTEQFF.

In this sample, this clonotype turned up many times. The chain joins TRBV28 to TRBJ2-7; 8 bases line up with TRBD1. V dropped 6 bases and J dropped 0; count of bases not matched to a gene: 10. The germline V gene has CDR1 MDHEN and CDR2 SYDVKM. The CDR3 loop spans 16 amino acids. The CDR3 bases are TGTGCCAGCAGCCTAGACCCGACAGGGGTCTCCTACGAGCAGTACTTC. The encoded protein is CASSLDPTGVSYEQYF. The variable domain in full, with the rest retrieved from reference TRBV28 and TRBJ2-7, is DVKVTQSSRYLVKRTGEKVFLECVQDMDHENMFWYRQDPGLGLRLIYFSYDVKMKEKGDIPEGYSVSREKKERFSLILESASTNQTSMYLCASSLDPTGVSYEQYFGPGTRLTVT.

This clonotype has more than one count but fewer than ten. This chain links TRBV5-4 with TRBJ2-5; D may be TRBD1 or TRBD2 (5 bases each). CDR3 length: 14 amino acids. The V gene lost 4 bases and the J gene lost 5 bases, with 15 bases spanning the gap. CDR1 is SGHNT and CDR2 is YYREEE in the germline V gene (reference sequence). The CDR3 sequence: CASSHGTTWETQYF. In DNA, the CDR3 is TGTGCCAGCAGCCATGGGACCACCTGGGAGACCCAGTACTTC.

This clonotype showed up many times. Here the CDR3 reads CASSSSHRVSSYNEQFF. CDR3 DNA sequence: TGTGCCAGCAGCTCCTCCCACAGGGTTAGCTCCTACAATGAGCAGTTCTTC. This chain connects TRBV7-2 to TRBJ2-1; the D gene is possibly TRBD1 (6 bases). Per germline, CDR1 SGHTA and CDR2 FQGNSA. The germline V and J ends were trimmed by 4 bases and 0 bases, with 16 bases remaining between them. The CDR3 is 17 amino acids.

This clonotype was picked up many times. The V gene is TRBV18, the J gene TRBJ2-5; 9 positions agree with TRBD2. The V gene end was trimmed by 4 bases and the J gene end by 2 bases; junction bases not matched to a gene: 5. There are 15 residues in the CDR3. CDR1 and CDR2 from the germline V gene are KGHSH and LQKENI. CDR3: CASSRRLAEQETQYF. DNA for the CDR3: TGTGCCAGCTCACGCCGACTAGCGGAGCAAGAGACCCAGTACTTC.

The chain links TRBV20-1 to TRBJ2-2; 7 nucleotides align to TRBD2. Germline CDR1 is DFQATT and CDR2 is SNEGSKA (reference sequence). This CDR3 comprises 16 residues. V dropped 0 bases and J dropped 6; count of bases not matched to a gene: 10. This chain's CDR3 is CSARDGRTRAAGELFF. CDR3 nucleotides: TGCAGTGCTAGAGATGGTCGGACTAGAGCCGCCGGGGAGCTGTTTTTT.

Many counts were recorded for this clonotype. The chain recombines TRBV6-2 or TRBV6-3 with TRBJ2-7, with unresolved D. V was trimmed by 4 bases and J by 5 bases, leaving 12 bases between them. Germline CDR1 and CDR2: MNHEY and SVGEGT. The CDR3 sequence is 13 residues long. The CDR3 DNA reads TGTGCCAGCAGTTCCCCTAGGTCCAACGAGCAGTACTTC. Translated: CASSSPRSNEQYF.

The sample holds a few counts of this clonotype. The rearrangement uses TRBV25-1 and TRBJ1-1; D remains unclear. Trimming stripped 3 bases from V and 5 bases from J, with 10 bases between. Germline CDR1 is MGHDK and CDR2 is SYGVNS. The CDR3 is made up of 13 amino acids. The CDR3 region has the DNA TGTGCCAGCAGTGACCGGTATATGACTGAAGCTTTCTTT. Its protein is CASSDRYMTEAFF. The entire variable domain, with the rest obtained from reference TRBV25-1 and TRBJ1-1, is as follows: EADIYQTPRYLVIGTGKKITLECSQTMGHDKMYWYQQDPGMELHLIHYSYGVNSTEKGDLSSESTVSRIRTEHFPLTLESARPSHTSQYLCASSDRYMTEAFFGQGTRLTVV.

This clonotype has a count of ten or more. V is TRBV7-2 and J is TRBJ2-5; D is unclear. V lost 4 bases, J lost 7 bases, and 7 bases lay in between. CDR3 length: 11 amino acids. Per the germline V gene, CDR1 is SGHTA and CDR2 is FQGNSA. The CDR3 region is CASSSSGTQYF. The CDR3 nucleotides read TGTGCCAGCAGCTCCTCAGGGACCCAGTACTTC.

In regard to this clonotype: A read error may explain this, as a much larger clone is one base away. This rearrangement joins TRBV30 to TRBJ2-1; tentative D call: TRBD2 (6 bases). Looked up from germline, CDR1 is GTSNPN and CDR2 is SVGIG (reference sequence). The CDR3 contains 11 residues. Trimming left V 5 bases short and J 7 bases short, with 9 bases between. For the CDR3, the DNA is TGTGCCTGGGGACGGGGGAATGAGCAGTTCTTC. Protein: CAWGRGNEQFF.

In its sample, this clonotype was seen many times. CDR3 sequence: CAWSVPGQGAAQPQHF. CDR3 sequence (DNA): TGTGCCTGGAGTGTCCCGGGACAGGGGGCCGCTCAGCCCCAGCATTTT. The chain couples TRBV30 to TRBJ1-5; 12 bases are a match to TRBD1. Germline assignment: CDR1 GTSNPN and CDR2 SVGIG (reference sequence). V was pared by 0 bases and J by 6 bases, with 6 bases of the junction left unmatched. The CDR3 contains 16 residues.

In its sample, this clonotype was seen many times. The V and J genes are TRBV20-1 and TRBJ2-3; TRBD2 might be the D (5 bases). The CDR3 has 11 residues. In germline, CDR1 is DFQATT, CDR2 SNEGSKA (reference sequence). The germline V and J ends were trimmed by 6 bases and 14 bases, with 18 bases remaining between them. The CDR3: CSAKMGAKGYF. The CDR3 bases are TGCAGTGCGAAGATGGGAGCTAAGGGGTATTTT.

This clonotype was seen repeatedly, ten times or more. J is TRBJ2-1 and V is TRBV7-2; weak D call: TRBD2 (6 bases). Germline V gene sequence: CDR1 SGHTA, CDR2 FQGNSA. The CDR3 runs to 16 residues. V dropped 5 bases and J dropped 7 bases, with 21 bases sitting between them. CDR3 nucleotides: TGTGCCAGCAGCCTCCCGGTCAGGAGTGCGGGGAATGAGCAGTTCTTC. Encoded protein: CASSLPVRSAGNEQFF.

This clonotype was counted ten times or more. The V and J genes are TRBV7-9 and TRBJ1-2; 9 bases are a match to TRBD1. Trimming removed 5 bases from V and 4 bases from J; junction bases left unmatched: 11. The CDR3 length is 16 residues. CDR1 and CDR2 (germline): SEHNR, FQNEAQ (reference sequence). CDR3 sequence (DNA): TGTGCCAGCAGCCTCGGACAGGGGCCTACAAGCTATGGCTACACCTTC. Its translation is CASSLGQGPTSYGYTF.

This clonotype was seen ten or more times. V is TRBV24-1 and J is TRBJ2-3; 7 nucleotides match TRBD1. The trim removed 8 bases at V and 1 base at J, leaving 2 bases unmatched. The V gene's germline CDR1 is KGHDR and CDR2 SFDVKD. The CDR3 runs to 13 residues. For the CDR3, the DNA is TGTGCCACCAAGGGGGCCGGCACAGATACGCAGTATTTT. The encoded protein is CATKGAGTDTQYF.